This T cell receptor (beta chain) is from a study of cytomegalovirus exposure and HLA in healthy donors. General study points: On later analysis, the bulk of CMV-associated TCR beta chains appeared to be HLA-restricted.

Remarks on this clone: No antigen is known for it.

PCR was performed using 60 Vbeta and 13 Jbeta primers. Sequenced by immunoSEQ multiplex PCR; TCRdb stores in-frame clones only, minus some. Recorded for this sample: 30,000 to 45,000 clones. V shed 3 bases, J shed 6 bases, and the junction held 7 bases outside the gene matches. CDR3 length: 16 residues. Germline CDR1 is SGHTA and CDR2 is FQGTGA. This receptor was identified in a man aged 35 to 55 in good health and CMV-seropositive. The V gene is TRBV7-3, the J gene TRBJ2-1, with TRBD2 identical over 11 bases. What was sequenced was PBMCs. CDR3 sequence (DNA): TGTGCCAGCAGCTTGACTAGCGGGGTTTTAGGCAATGAGCAGTTCTTC. It encodes CASSLTSGVLGNEQFF.